Listed below are T cell receptor beta chains from one sample, sequenced in a study of shared clonotypes between healthy human individuals. Method: immunoSEQ multiplex PCR; TCRdb's copy keeps in-frame clones and lacks some. The sample shows around 2,000,000 clones, approximately 94% of them seen only once. Sequencing used naive CD8+ T cells from PBMCs. These receptors originate from a man younger than 35 in good health. Some clones in this sample may be carry-over from other donors' samples. Both conserved end residues are part of each CDR3. A D gene is named only where the DNA matches it firmly. Rows may omit the clone size; those that give it use once, few, many or a size class.

clone size,V gene,J gene,D gene,CDR3 protein,CDR3 DNA
-,TRBV9,TRBJ2-7,-,CASSVGASKYEQYF,TGTGCCAGCAGCGTAGGGGCTAGCAAATACGAGCAGTACTTC
-,TRBV7-2,TRBJ2-7,-,CASSLSGPREQYF,TGTGCCAGCAGCTTATCGGGCCCCAGAGAGCAGTACTTC
-,TRBV2,TRBJ2-7,TRBD2,CASSVHTAGGASSEQYF,TGTGCCAGCAGTGTTCACACGGCGGGGGGCGCGTCATCCGAGCAGTACTTC
-,TRBV27,TRBJ2-7,-,CASSLSPTYEQYF,TGTGCCAGCAGTTTATCCCCTACCTACGAGCAGTACTTC
-,TRBV10-1,TRBJ2-4,-,CASSPKGLAVKNIQYF,TGCGCCAGCAGCCCCAAGGGGCTGGCCGTCAAAAACATTCAGTACTTC
-,TRBV27,TRBJ2-7,-,CASSLSPSFYEQYF,TGTGCCAGCAGTCTCTCTCCTAGCTTCTACGAGCAGTACTTC
-,TRBV9,TRBJ1-4,-,CASSALGGLIEKLFF,TGTGCCAGCAGTGCCCTAGGGGGACTGATTGAAAAACTGTTTTTT
-,TRBV11-2,TRBJ2-1,-,CASSNYRDEQFF,TGTGCCAGCAGCAATTACAGGGATGAGCAGTTCTTC
-,TRBV11-2,TRBJ2-7,-,CASSLAGLYEQYF,TGTGCCAGCAGCTTAGCGGGACTCTACGAGCAGTACTTC
-,TRBV25-1,TRBJ2-3,-,CASSDDRTASTDTQYF,TGTGCCAGCAGTGATGATAGGACAGCTAGCACAGATACGCAGTATTTT
-,TRBV5-8,TRBJ2-1,-,CASSYVSNEQFF,TGTGCCAGCAGCTATGTGAGCAATGAGCAGTTCTTC
-,TRBV11-3,TRBJ2-3,-,CASSLTRTDTQYF,TGTGCCAGCAGCCTAACTCGAACAGATACGCAGTATTTT
-,TRBV7-9,TRBJ2-1,TRBD1,CASSLAGGLNNEQFF,TGTGCCAGCAGCTTAGCAGGGGGCCTCAACAATGAGCAGTTCTTC
-,TRBV9,TRBJ2-5,TRBD1,CASSFGQGGETQYF,TGTGCCAGCAGCTTCGGACAGGGCGGCGAGACCCAGTACTTC
once,TRBV27,TRBJ2-7,TRBD2,CASSSPAGVVYEQYF,TGTGCCAGCAGTTCCCCAGCGGGAGTTGTGTACGAGCAGTACTTC
-,TRBV19,TRBJ1-5,-,CASSMAEYLNQPQHF,TGTGCCAGTAGTATGGCAGAATATCTCAATCAGCCCCAGCATTTT
once,TRBV30,TRBJ2-1,-,CAWSVRSIQVWNEQFF,TGTGCCTGGAGTGTACGCTCGATCCAGGTGTGGAATGAGCAGTTCTTC
-,TRBV5-5,TRBJ2-7,-,CASSWRSIYEQYF,TGTGCCAGCAGCTGGCGGTCGATTTACGAGCAGTACTTC
-,TRBV2,TRBJ2-4,TRBD1,CASRAGTGFSKNIQYF,TGTGCCAGCAGGGCCGGGACAGGGTTCTCCAAAAACATTCAGTACTTC
-,TRBV11-2,TRBJ2-7,TRBD1,CASSLADRVYEQYF,TGTGCCAGCAGCTTGGCTGACAGGGTTTACGAGCAGTACTTC
-,TRBV5-1,TRBJ2-1,-,CASCCDVYNEQFF,TGCGCCAGCTGCTGCGACGTCTACAATGAGCAGTTCTTC
-,TRBV11-2,TRBJ1-4,-,CASSSIDGLNEKLFF,TGTGCCAGCAGCTCGATCGACGGCCTAAATGAAAAACTGTTTTTT
-,TRBV19,TRBJ2-1,TRBD2,CASSILSGTYNEQFF,TGTGCCAGTAGTATCTTGAGCGGGACTTACAATGAGCAGTTCTTC
-,TRBV5-8,TRBJ1-1,-,CASSLKSRGNTEAFF,TGTGCCAGCAGCTTGAAGTCCCGGGGGAACACTGAAGCTTTCTTT
-,TRBV7-9,TRBJ1-5,-,CASSSGRTQRGSPQHF,TGTGCCAGCAGCTCCGGACGGACCCAACGTGGATCGCCCCAGCATTTT
-,TRBV10-2,TRBJ2-2,TRBD2,CASSEGPDQREGGYTGELFF,TGCGCCAGCAGTGAGGGCCCGGATCAGCGGGAGGGCGGGTACACCGGGGAGCTGTTTTTT
-,TRBV27,TRBJ1-4,-,CASSWQGLPTNEKLFF,TGTGCCAGCAGTTGGCAGGGACTTCCAACTAATGAAAAACTGTTTTTT
-,TRBV4-1,TRBJ2-7,TRBD1,CASSLRTGGPYEQYF,TGCGCCAGCAGCCTAAGAACAGGGGGCCCCTACGAGCAGTACTTC
-,TRBV7-9,TRBJ2-1,-,CASSLGWGASYNEQFF,TGTGCCAGCAGCTTAGGATGGGGAGCCTCCTACAATGAGCAGTTCTTC
-,TRBV29-1,TRBJ2-7,-,CSAPGLTGEQYF,TGCAGCGCCCCCGGACTGACGGGGGAGCAGTACTTC
-,TRBV5-6,TRBJ2-1,-,CASSFGGNEQFF,TGTGCCAGCAGCTTCGGAGGCAATGAGCAGTTCTTC
-,TRBV9,TRBJ2-3,-,CASSQTGLTGTDTQYF,TGTGCCAGCAGTCAAACAGGACTGACAGGCACAGATACGCAGTATTTT
-,TRBV9,TRBJ1-3,-,CASSVEGRAGNTIYF,TGTGCCAGCAGCGTAGAGGGGAGAGCTGGAAACACCATATATTTT
-,TRBV7-3,TRBJ2-3,-,CASSPGPPGTDTQYF,TGTGCCAGCAGCCCCGGCCCTCCTGGCACAGATACGCAGTATTTT
-,TRBV6-5,TRBJ2-7,-,CASSYNVGGPYEQYF,TGTGCCAGCAGTTACAATGTCGGGGGCCCCTACGAGCAGTACTTC
-,TRBV19,TRBJ1-1,-,CASSYRGTEAFF,TGTGCCAGTAGTTATAGGGGCACTGAAGCTTTCTTT
few,TRBV6-5,TRBJ1-5,-,CASSSESRREGQPQHF,TGTGCCAGCAGTTCCGAATCCAGGAGAGAAGGCCAGCCCCAGCATTTT
-,TRBV7-2,TRBJ2-5,TRBD1,CASSLSSRGLRETQYF,TGTGCCAGCAGCTTATCATCCAGGGGGCTCAGAGAGACCCAGTACTTC
-,TRBV7-3,TRBJ2-1,TRBD2,CASSLSGRTYNEQFF,TGTGCCAGCAGCTTAAGCGGGAGGACCTACAATGAGCAGTTCTTC
-,TRBV28,TRBJ2-5,-,CASCLGFQETQYF,TGTGCCAGCTGTTTGGGGTTCCAAGAGACCCAGTACTTC
-,TRBV11-2,TRBJ2-1,-,CASSLDTTRSYNEQFF,TGTGCCAGCAGCTTAGATACGACCCGCTCCTACAATGAGCAGTTCTTC
-,TRBV7-2,TRBJ2-1,TRBD2,CASRQGPLAGDLYNEQFF,TGTGCCAGCAGACAAGGCCCACTAGCGGGAGACCTATACAATGAGCAGTTCTTC
-,TRBV6-6,TRBJ1-4,-,CASSYNRVGEKLFF,TGTGCCAGCAGTTACAACAGGGTGGGTGAAAAACTGTTTTTT
-,TRBV27,TRBJ1-5,-,CASSLSGVSLHQPQHF,TGTGCCAGCAGTTTATCGGGTGTCAGTCTCCATCAGCCCCAGCATTTT
-,TRBV9,TRBJ2-1,TRBD1,CASSVAGTGAYNEQFF,TGTGCCAGCAGCGTAGCTGGGACAGGGGCCTACAATGAGCAGTTCTTC
once,TRBV27,TRBJ2-1,TRBD2,CASSTSGRSYNEQFF,TGTGCCAGCAGCACGAGCGGGAGGTCCTACAATGAGCAGTTCTTC
-,TRBV5-1,TRBJ2-7,-,CASSLAGGLVQRAYEQYF,TGCGCCAGCAGCTTGGCGGGCGGCTTGGTCCAAAGGGCCTACGAGCAGTACTTC
once,TRBV29-1,TRBJ2-2,TRBD2,CSVEEGKGLGGTGELFF,TGCAGCGTTGAAGAAGGAAAGGGCCTCGGGGGGACCGGGGAGCTGTTTTTT
-,TRBV27,TRBJ1-5,TRBD1,CASSLRDRGQPQHF,TGTGCCAGCAGTTTAAGAGACAGGGGTCAGCCCCAGCATTTT
-,TRBV27,TRBJ2-1,-,CASSRYNEQFF,TGTGCCAGCAGTCGATACAATGAGCAGTTCTTC
-,TRBV7-9,TRBJ2-7,-,CASSLTGNYEQYF,TGTGCCAGCAGCTTAACAGGGAACTACGAGCAGTACTTC
-,TRBV2,TRBJ1-2,-,CASTNPRGLDYGYTF,TGTGCCAGCACCAACCCCCGCGGACTGGACTATGGCTACACCTTC
-,TRBV9,TRBJ1-1,TRBD1,CASSPTGVNTEAFF,TGTGCCAGCAGCCCTACAGGGGTGAACACTGAAGCTTTCTTT
-,TRBV15,TRBJ1-5,TRBD1,CATSRTGGRQPQHF,TGTGCCACCTCGCGGACAGGAGGGAGACAGCCCCAGCATTTT
-,TRBV27,TRBJ1-3,TRBD1,CASSSKLDRAGNTIYF,TGTGCCAGCAGTTCCAAACTTGACAGGGCTGGAAACACCATATATTTT
-,TRBV28,TRBJ2-7,-,CASGRAYEQYF,TGTGCCAGCGGGCGGGCCTACGAGCAGTACTTC